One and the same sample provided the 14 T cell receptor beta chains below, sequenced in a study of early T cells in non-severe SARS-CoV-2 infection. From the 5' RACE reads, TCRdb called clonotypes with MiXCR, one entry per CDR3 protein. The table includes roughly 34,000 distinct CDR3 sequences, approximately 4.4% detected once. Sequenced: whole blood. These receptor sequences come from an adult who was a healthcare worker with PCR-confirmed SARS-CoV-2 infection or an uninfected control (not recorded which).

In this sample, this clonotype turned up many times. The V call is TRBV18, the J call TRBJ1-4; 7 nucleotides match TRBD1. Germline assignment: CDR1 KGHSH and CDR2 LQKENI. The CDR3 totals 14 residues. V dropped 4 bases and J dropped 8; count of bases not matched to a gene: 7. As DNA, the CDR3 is TGTGCCAGCTCACAGTCGACAGGGATCGAAAAACTGTTTTTT. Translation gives CASSQSTGIEKLFF.

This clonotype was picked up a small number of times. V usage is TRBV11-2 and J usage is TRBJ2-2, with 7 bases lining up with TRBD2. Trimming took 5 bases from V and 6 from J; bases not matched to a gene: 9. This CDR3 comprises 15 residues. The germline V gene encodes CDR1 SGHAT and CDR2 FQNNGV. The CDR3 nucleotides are TGTGCCAGCAGCGGTCCCGCGGGGGTTGCCGGGGAGCTGTTTTTT. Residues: CASSGPAGVAGELFF.

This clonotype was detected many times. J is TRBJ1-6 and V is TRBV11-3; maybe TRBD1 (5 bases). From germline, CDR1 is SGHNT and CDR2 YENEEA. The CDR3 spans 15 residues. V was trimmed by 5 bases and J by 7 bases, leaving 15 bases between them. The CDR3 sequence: CASSQAPGPNSPLHF. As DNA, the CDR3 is TGTGCCAGCAGCCAGGCCCCGGGGCCGAATTCACCCCTCCACTTT.

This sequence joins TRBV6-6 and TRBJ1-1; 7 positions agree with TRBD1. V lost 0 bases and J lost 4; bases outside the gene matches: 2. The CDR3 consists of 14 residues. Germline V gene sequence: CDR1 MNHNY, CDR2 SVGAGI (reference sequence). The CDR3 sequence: CASSYSNRGTEAFF. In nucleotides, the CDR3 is TGTGCCAGCAGTTACTCTAACAGGGGCACTGAAGCTTTCTTT.

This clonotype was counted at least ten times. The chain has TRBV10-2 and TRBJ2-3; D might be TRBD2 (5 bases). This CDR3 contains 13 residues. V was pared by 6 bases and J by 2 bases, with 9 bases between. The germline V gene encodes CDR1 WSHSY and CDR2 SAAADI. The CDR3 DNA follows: TGCGCCAGCAGGAGGGAACTCACAGATACGCAGTATTTT. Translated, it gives CASRRELTDTQYF.

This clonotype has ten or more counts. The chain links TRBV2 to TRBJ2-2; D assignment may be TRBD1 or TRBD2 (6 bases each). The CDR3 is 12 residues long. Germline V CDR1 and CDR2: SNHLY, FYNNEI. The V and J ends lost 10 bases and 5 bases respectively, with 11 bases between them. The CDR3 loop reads CATIGGTGELFF. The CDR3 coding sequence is TGTGCCACGATAGGGGGGACCGGGGAGCTGTTTTTT.

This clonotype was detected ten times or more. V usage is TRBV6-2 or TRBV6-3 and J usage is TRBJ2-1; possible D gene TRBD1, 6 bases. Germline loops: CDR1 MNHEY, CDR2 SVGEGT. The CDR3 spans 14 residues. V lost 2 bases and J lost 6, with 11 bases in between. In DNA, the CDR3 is TGTGCCAGCAGTTACGCCAGGGGTATCAATGAGCAGTTCTTC. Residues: CASSYARGINEQFF.

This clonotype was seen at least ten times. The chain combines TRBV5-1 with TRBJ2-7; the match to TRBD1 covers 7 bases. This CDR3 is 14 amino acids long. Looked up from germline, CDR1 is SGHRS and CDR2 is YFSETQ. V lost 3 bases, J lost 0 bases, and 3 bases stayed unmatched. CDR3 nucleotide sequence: TGCGCCAGCAGCTCAGGGGGAAGCTCCTACGAGCAGTACTTC. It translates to CASSSGGSSYEQYF. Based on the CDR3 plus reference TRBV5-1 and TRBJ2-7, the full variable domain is KAGVTQTPRYLIKTRGQQVTLSCSPISGHRSVSWYQQTPGQGLQFLFEYFSETQRNKGNFPGRFSGRQFSNSRSEMNVSTLELGDSALYLCASSSGGSSYEQYFGPGTRLTVT.

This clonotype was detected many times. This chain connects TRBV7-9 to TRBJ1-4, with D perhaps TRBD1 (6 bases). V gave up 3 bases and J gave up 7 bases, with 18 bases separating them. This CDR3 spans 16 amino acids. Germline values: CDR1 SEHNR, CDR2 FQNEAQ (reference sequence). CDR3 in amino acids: CASSFPPGHGVEKLFF. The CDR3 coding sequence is TGTGCCAGCAGCTTCCCCCCGGGACACGGGGTTGAAAAACTGTTTTTT.

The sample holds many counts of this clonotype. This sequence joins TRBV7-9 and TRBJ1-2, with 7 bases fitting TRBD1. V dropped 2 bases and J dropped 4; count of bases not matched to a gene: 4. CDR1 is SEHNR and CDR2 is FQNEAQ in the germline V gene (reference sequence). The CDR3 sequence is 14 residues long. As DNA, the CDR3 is TGTGCCAGCAGCTTACAAGGGGGCACCTATGGCTACACCTTC. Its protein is CASSLQGGTYGYTF.

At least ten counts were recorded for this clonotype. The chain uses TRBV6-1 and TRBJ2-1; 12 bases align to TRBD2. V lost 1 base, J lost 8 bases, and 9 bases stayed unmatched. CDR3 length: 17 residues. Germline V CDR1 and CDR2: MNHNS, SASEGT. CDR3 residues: CASSEEGPSGGADEQFF. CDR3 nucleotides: TGTGCCAGCAGTGAAGAAGGTCCTAGCGGGGGGGCCGATGAGCAGTTCTTC.

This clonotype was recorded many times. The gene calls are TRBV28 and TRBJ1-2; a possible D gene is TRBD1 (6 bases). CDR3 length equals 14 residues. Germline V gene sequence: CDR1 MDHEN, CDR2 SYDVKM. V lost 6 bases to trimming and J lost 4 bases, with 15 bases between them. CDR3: CASSPRTAVYGYTF. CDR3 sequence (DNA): TGTGCCAGCAGCCCAAGGACAGCTGTCTATGGCTACACCTTC.

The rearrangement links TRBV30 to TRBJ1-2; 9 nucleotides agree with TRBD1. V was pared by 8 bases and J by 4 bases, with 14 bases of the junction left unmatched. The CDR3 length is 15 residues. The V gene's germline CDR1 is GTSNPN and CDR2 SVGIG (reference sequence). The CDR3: CAGGAGTGMGYGYTF. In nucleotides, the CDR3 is TGTGCCGGGGGGGCTGGGACAGGGATGGGCTATGGCTACACCTTC.

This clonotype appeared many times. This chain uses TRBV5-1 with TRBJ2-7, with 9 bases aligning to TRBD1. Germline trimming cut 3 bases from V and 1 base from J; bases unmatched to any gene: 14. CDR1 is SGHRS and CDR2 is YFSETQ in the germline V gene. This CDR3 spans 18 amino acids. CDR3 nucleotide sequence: TGCGCCAGCAGCTCACCGGGACAGGGACTATCCCAATCCTACGAGCAGTACTTC. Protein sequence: CASSSPGQGLSQSYEQYF.